What follows are 13 T cell receptor beta chains derived from one specimen sequenced in a study of blood T cell repertoires in COVID-19. The assay was immunoSEQ multiplex PCR, and TCRdb's table has in-frame clones only and misses some. The sample contains some 120,000 clones, roughly nine tenths of which appear only once. The sample comprised peripheral blood. The receptors originated from a man aged 45 to 65 with active COVID-19.

The rearrangement joins TRBV7-9 to TRBJ2-1, with 7 bases aligning to TRBD2. This CDR3 is 16 amino acids long. CDR1 is SEHNR, CDR2 FQNEAQ, per germline (reference sequence). J gave up 0 bases and V 5 bases, and 7 bases lay outside the gene matches. In DNA, the CDR3 is TGTGCCAGCAGCCACGTCGGCGGGGGCTCCTACAATGAGCAGTTCTTC. Translation gives CASSHVGGGSYNEQFF.

The rearrangement uses TRBV10-1 and TRBJ2-5, with 14 nucleotides matching TRBD2. The germline CDR1 and CDR2 sequences are WNHNN and SYGVQD (reference sequence). The CDR3 has 22 residues. After removal of 3 bases from V and 3 bases from J, the junction contained 21 bases not matched to a gene. The CDR3 DNA sequence: TGCGCCAGCAGTGAACCTAACGGGACTAGCGGGAGTTGGTGGACCTACGAAGAGACCCAGTACTTC. Protein: CASSEPNGTSGSWWTYEETQYF.

The rearrangement uses TRBV29-1 and TRBJ2-1; a possible D gene is TRBD2 (6 bases). Trimming cost V 1 base and J 6 bases, with 19 bases left between them. Germline V gene lookup returns CDR1 SQVTM and CDR2 ANQGSEA. This CDR3 region has 16 residues. In nucleotides, the CDR3 is TGCAGCGTTGAAGGGGAGGAAAACCGCCTAATCAATGAGCAGTTCTTC. Protein sequence: CSVEGEENRLINEQFF.

The chain combines TRBV19 with TRBJ1-2; weak D call: TRBD1 (6 bases). V shed 7 bases and J shed 4 bases, with 13 bases lying between them. Germline V lookup: CDR1 LNHDA, CDR2 SQIVND (reference sequence). This CDR3 region has 13 residues. CDR3 in DNA: TGTGCCAGTACCCTAGGCAGGGGCTATGGCTACACCTTC. Protein sequence: CASTLGRGYGYTF.

The chain is built from TRBV4-2 and TRBJ2-5, with TRBD2 identical over 12 bases. The CDR3 has 18 amino acids. Germline CDR1 and CDR2: LGHNA and YNFKEQ. V dropped 3 bases and J dropped 4; count of bases not matched to a gene: 12. The CDR3 reads CASSQKTSTSGGAETQYF. The CDR3 region has the DNA TGTGCCAGCAGCCAGAAAACCTCGACTAGCGGGGGCGCAGAGACCCAGTACTTC.

This chain connects TRBV7-2 to TRBJ2-1; D not resolved. Germline V CDR1 and CDR2: SGHTA, FQGNSA. With 1 base removed from V and 8 bases from J, the gap between germline ends came to 15 bases. The CDR3 is made up of 15 amino acids. This chain's CDR3 is CASSLVWAVMDEQFF. For the CDR3, the DNA is TGTGCCAGCAGCTTAGTCTGGGCTGTAATGGATGAGCAGTTCTTC.

The DNA of the CDR3 is TGTGCCAGCAGCCCGGGACAGGGGACGTCCGGCTACACCTTC. Translation: CASSPGQGTSGYTF. V is TRBV6-5 and J is TRBJ1-2; TRBD1 aligns across 10 bases. This CDR3 has 14 amino acids. From germline, CDR1 is MNHEY and CDR2 SVGAGI. Losses at the gene ends were 6 bases for V and 8 bases for J; bases not matched to a gene: 9.

The rearrangement joins TRBV12-5 to TRBJ1-2; D is unresolved. In germline, CDR1 is LGHNT, CDR2 FRNRAP. V gave up 6 bases and J gave up 3 bases, with 14 bases separating them. The CDR3 has 14 residues. The CDR3 here is CASGRDVAHYGYTF. In nucleotides, the CDR3 is TGTGCTAGTGGGCGCGACGTAGCTCACTATGGCTACACCTTC.

In its sample, this clone was seen a few times. CDR3 in amino acids: CASSRRAEGETQYF. CDR3 coding DNA: TGTGCCAGCAGCAGAAGGGCCGAGGGAGAGACCCAGTACTTC. J is TRBJ2-5 and V is TRBV7-9; D may be TRBD2 (5 bases). Germline V gene sequence: CDR1 SEHNR, CDR2 FQNEAQ (reference sequence). V was trimmed by 5 bases and J by 4 bases, leaving 14 bases between them. The CDR3 is 14 amino acids.

This clone was observed a few times. This chain joins TRBV6-6 and TRBJ1-1; weak D call: TRBD1 (5 bases). This CDR3 region has 16 residues. The V end lost 6 bases, the J end lost 4 bases, and 21 bases lay between the germline ends. Germline values: CDR1 MNHNY, CDR2 SVGAGI (reference sequence). The chain's CDR3 is CASSHAGTRQTTEAFF. In nucleotides, the CDR3 is TGTGCCAGCAGCCACGCTGGAACCAGACAGACCACTGAAGCTTTCTTT.

This clone was seen just once. This rearrangement joins TRBV19 to TRBJ2-3; a possible D gene is TRBD1 (6 bases). There are 16 residues in the CDR3. Deletions cut 2 bases from V and 3 bases from J, with 15 bases between. Germline assignment: CDR1 LNHDA and CDR2 SQIVND (reference sequence). The DNA of the CDR3 is TGTGCCAGTAGTATACCGGACAGAAGTTTGACAGATACGCAGTATTTT. Protein: CASSIPDRSLTDTQYF.

J is TRBJ2-7 and V is TRBV18; the D gene is possibly TRBD2 (6 bases). CDR1 and CDR2 from the germline V gene are KGHSH and LQKENI. CDR3 length: 14 amino acids. V lost 2 bases, J lost 3 bases, and 11 bases lay in between. CDR3 nucleotides: TGTGCCAGCTCACCAGTCGTGGGGGGCTACGAGCAGTACTTC. Translated, it gives CASSPVVGGYEQYF.

This chain connects TRBV9 to TRBJ2-5; TRBD2 aligns across 13 bases. Per germline, CDR1 SGDLS and CDR2 YYNGEE. V lost 4 bases to trimming and J lost 4 bases; unmatched junction nucleotides: 4. This CDR3 has 15 amino acids. CDR3 in amino acids: CASSPTSGGPETQYF. CDR3 sequence (DNA): TGTGCCAGCAGCCCGACTAGCGGGGGGCCAGAGACCCAGTACTTC.